The 6 T cell receptor beta chains below come from one sample, sequenced in a study of cytomegalovirus exposure and HLA in healthy donors. With 60 Vbeta and 13 Jbeta primers, the PCR was carried out. TCRdb's copy holds only in-frame clones and misses some; the assay was immunoSEQ multiplex PCR. The data hold 200,000 or so clones, with roughly four fifths observed a single time. The sequenced sample consisted of PBMCs. The receptors come from a girl aged 5-17 years in good health and CMV-seronegative.

This clone was counted only a few times. The gene calls are TRBV15 and TRBJ1-2, with 7 bases matching TRBD1. The CDR3 has 15 amino acids. CDR1 LNHNV and CDR2 YYDKDF come from the germline V gene (reference sequence). The V gene end was trimmed by 5 bases and the J gene end by 2 bases; junction bases not matched to a gene: 8. The CDR3 DNA follows: TGTGCCACCAGCGGAACCGGGACAGCGAACTATGGCTACACCTTC. Protein sequence: CATSGTGTANYGYTF.

The chain carries TRBV5-8 and TRBJ2-1; 7 nucleotides agree with TRBD2. V was pared by 0 bases and J by 8 bases, with 11 bases of the junction left unmatched. Germline V gives CDR1 SGHTS, CDR2 YDEGEE. The CDR3 is 16 residues long. The CDR3 spells CASSLVPSGGVYEQFF. CDR3 in DNA: TGTGCCAGCAGCTTGGTGCCTAGCGGAGGGGTATATGAGCAGTTCTTC.

V is TRBV11-2 and J is TRBJ2-1, with 12 bases fitting TRBD2. CDR1 SGHAT and CDR2 FQNNGV come from the germline V gene. The CDR3 extends over 17 amino acids. V lost 1 base and J lost 6; bases outside the gene matches: 7. The DNA for the CDR3 is TGTGCCAGCAGCTTAGCACTACTAGCGGGGGGATTCAATGAGCAGTTCTTC. It specifies CASSLALLAGGFNEQFF.

This clone was detected a few times. This chain joins TRBV9 and TRBJ2-3; 8 bases align to TRBD2. The CDR3 is made up of 19 amino acids. Unmatched junction bases numbered 13, after V lost 1 base and J lost 0 bases. Germline lookup yields CDR1 SGDLS and CDR2 YYNGEE. CDR3 DNA sequence: TGTGCCAGCAGCGTAACCAGTTCGAGCGGGGGAATTAGCACAGATACGCAGTATTTT. It encodes CASSVTSSSGGISTDTQYF.

The chain has TRBV5-1 and TRBJ1-1; D not resolved. The V end was cut by 0 bases, the J end by 4 bases, with 7 bases between. The CDR3 length is 13 residues. The germline gives CDR1 SGHRS, CDR2 YFSETQ. The CDR3 DNA sequence: TGCGCCAGCAGCTTGGGGGGAGCCACTGAAGCTTTCTTT. Translating it yields CASSLGGATEAFF.

This clone was seen just once. V usage is TRBV28 and J usage is TRBJ2-7, with TRBD1 matching 11 bases. CDR3 length: 15 residues. CDR1 and CDR2 (germline): MDHEN, SYDVKM. V shed 5 bases, J shed 6 bases, and the junction held 9 bases outside the gene matches. The CDR3 is CASSLGTGGLREQYF. For the CDR3, the DNA is TGTGCCAGCAGTCTCGGGACAGGGGGATTACGCGAGCAGTACTTC.